This TCR beta chain emerged from a study of T cell responses to AZD1222 COVID-19 vaccine (dated by TCRdb to the early 2020s). For the wider study: TCR sequencing covered more than 230 trial participants: 200 to 210 given two doses of AZD1222 and 26 given two doses of MenACWY control vaccine. Enrollment into the trials was organized by age into subgroups of 18-55, 56-69 and 70-plus years, and those subgroups contained approximately 150, 30 and 60 TCR-sequenced participants, respectively. Findings and caveats that apply to the study as a whole: Reportedly, close to half of the unique spike-specific TCRs recognized epitopes lying outside the regions that are mutated in the B.1.351 and B.1.1.7 variants. Most participants were white British and females outnumbered males, and the authors suggested that clonal diversity may have been underestimated. After two AZD1222 doses, both the breadth and the depth of spike-specific TCRs were significantly higher than at day 0 and than in MenACWY recipients. Because no samples from the day 14 peak response were available, repertoires could be characterized only after the peak T cell response. Only six AZD1222 recipients were SARS-CoV-2 seropositive at baseline, limiting conclusions about previously exposed vaccinees. Vaccine-associated CD4 TCRs spanned the whole spike protein, with dominant responses in regions 160-218 and 743-854. In the small 56-69-year group, the increase in depth fell short of significance, most likely because of low power.

Taken with the paper, the label for time point translates to: about 28 days (+/-7) after the second vaccine dose. AZD1222 recipients given second doses at about 4 weeks or at about 12 weeks were pooled, since spike-specific TCR depth and breadth were not found to differ between the two schedules. Samples from vaccinated people were obtained from the UK trials COV001 and COV002, which included a single-blind randomized controlled phase 2/3 trial of AZD1222 (ChAdOx1 nCoV-19) in healthy adults. Trial participant PBMC samples were collected at day 0 and day 28 after the second dose for TCRbeta chain sequencing. The CDR3 regions of human TCRbeta chains were subjected to immunosequencing. Processing in the source paper ran as follows. Repertoire TCRs were matched against a reference library of SARS-CoV-2-specific TCRs generated with the MIRA antigen-specificity platform. Breadth meant the fraction of unique TCRs that were SARS-CoV-2-associated, whereas depth meant the fraction of total T cells that were SARS-CoV-2-associated. Using the MIRA data, every spike-specific TCR was mapped to the spike region that the TCR reacted to and assigned to either a CD4 or a CD8 class. Log10-transformed breadth and depth values were compared by one-way ANOVA with Sidak's multiple comparisons tests. Drawn from immuneACCESS, this table holds only the in-frame rearrangements with V and J called that TCRdb kept. Clones are partly lost; checked studies trace under half to an unresolved V gene and leave the rest unexplained. For V, J and clone size, that table is used; D and trimming come from the DNA. This sample gives approximately 150,000 clones in total; about nine tenths of them show up just once. Together, the top ten hold approximately 5.9% of the sample.

About this clone: The antigen this receptor binds is unknown. No base-level quality is on record; no much larger clone is a single base apart.

Trimming at the junction amounts to 4 bases on V and 2 bases on J, and the germline ends lie 15 bases apart. The CDR3 spans 16 residues, from the cysteine through the phenylalanine. Of all the DNA, just the CDR3 is kept, 48 bases in frame from base 1. The germline V gene (reference sequence) specifies LGHDT as CDR1 and YNNKEL as CDR2. The V gene is TRBV3-1 (or the pseudogene TRBV3-2) and the J gene is TRBJ1-3; the D gene cannot be resolved reliably. This TCR was recovered from an adult who received the AZD1222 COVID-19 vaccine. Sequencing used peripheral blood, obtained 28 days after the second AZD1222 dose. The CDR3 region has the sequence CASSPSLGGTGNTIYF. The DNA reads TGTGCCAGCAGCCCCTCCTTAGGAGGAACTGGAAACACCATATATTTT.